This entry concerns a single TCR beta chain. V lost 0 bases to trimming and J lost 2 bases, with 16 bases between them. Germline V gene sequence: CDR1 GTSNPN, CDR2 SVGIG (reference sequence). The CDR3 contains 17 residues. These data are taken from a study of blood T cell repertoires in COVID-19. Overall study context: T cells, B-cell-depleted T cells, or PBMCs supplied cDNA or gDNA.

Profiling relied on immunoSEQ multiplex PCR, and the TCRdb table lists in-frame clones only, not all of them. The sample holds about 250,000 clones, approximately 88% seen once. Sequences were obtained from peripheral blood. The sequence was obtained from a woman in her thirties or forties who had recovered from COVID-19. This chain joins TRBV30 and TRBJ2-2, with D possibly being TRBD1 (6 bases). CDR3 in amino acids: CAWSVPGQGRNTGELFF. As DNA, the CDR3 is TGTGCCTGGAGTGTACCGGGGCAGGGGCGCAACACCGGGGAGCTGTTTTTT.